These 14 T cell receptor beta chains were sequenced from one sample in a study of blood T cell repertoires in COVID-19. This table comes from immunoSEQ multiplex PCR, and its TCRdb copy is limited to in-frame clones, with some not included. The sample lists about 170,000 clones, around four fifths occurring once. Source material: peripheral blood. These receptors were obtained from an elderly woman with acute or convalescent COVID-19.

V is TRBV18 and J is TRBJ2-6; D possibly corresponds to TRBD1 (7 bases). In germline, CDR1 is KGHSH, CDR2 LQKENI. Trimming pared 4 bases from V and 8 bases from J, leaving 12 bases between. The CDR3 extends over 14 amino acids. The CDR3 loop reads CASSRQGGSNVLTF. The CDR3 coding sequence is TGTGCCAGCTCACGTCAGGGGGGCTCCAACGTCCTGACTTTC.

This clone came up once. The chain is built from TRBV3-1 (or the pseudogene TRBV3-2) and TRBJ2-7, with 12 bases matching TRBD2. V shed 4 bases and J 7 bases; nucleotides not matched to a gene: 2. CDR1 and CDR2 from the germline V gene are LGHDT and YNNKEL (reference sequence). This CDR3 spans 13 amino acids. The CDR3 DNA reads TGTGCCAGCAGCCTTCTAGCGGGAGGGGAGCAGTACTTC. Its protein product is CASSLLAGGEQYF.

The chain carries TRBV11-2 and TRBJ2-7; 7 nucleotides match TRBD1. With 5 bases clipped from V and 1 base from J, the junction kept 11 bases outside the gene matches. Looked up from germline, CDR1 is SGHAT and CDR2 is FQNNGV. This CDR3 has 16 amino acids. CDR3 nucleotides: TGTGCCAGCAGCAAATACTCCGGGACAGAATCCTACGAGCAGTACTTC. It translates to CASSKYSGTESYEQYF.

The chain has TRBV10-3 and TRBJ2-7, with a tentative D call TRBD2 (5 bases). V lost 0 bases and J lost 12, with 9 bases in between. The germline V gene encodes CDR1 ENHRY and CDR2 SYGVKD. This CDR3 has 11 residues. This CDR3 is CAISESGGRYF. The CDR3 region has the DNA TGTGCCATCAGTGAGTCAGGAGGTCGGTACTTC.

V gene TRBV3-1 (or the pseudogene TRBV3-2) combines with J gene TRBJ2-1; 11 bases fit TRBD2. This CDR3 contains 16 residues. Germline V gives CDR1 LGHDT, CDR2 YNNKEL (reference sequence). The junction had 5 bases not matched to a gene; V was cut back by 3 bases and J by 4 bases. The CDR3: CASSQPGLAAYNEQFF. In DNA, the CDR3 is TGTGCCAGCAGCCAGCCGGGACTAGCGGCTTACAATGAGCAGTTCTTC.

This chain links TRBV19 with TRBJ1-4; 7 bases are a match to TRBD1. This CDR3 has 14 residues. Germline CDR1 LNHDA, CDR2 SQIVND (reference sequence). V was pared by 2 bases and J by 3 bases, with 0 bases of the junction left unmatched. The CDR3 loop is CASSIRGPNEKLFF. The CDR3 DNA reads TGTGCCAGTAGTATAAGGGGGCCTAATGAAAAACTGTTTTTT.

CDR3 in DNA: TGTGCCAGCAGTTTAAGCGGGAGTACTGAAGCTTTCTTT. Translated, it gives CASSLSGSTEAFF. The chain combines TRBV12-3 or TRBV12-4 with TRBJ1-1; D unresolved. The length of the CDR3 is 13 residues. Trimming stripped 2 bases from V and 5 bases from J, with 9 bases between.

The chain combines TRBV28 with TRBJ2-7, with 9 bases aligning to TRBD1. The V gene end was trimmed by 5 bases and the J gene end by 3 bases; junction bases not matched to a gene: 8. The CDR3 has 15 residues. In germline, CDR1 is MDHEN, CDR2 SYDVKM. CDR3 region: CASSAGTGNGYEQYF. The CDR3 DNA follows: TGTGCCAGCAGTGCAGGGACAGGGAACGGCTACGAGCAGTACTTC.

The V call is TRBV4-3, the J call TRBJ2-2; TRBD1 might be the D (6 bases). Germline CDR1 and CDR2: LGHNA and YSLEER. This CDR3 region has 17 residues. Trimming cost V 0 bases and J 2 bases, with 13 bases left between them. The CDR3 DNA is TGCGCCAGCAGCCAAGATCCGGGACACGTAAACACCGGGGAGCTGTTTTTT. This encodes CASSQDPGHVNTGELFF.

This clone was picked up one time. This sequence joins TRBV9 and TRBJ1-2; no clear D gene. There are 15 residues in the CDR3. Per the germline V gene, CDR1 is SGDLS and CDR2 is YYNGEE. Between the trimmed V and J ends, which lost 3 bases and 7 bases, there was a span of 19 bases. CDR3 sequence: CASSDIGGGLSGYTF. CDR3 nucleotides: TGTGCCAGCAGCGACATAGGTGGCGGTTTGTCTGGCTACACCTTC.

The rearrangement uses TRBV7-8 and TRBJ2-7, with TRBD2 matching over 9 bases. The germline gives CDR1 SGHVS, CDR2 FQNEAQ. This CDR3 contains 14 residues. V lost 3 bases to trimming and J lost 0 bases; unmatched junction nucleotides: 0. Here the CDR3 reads CASSFSGSSYEQYF. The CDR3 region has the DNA TGTGCCAGCAGCTTTAGCGGGAGCTCCTACGAGCAGTACTTC.

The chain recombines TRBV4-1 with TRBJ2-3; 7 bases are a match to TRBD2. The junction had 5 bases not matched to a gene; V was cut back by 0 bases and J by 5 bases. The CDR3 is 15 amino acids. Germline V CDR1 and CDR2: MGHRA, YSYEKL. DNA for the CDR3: TGCGCCAGCAGCCAAGAGGGGGGGTTTGGAGATACGCAGTATTTT. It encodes CASSQEGGFGDTQYF.

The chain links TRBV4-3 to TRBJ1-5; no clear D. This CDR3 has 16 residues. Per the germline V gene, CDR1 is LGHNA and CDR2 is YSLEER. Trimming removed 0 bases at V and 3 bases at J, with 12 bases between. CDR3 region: CASSQEFLSANQPQHF. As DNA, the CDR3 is TGCGCCAGCAGCCAAGAGTTTTTGAGCGCCAATCAGCCCCAGCATTTT.

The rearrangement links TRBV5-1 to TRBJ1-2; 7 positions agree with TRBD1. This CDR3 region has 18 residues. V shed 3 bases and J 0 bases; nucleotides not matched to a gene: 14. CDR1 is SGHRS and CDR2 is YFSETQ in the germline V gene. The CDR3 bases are TGCGCCAGCAGCTCGGGACAGAATGGCCCAGGCTCTAACTATGGCTACACCTTC. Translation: CASSSGQNGPGSNYGYTF.